These 5 T cell receptor beta chains originate from one sample sequenced in a study of T cells in Graves' hyperthyroidism and ophthalmopathy. Researchers amplified the TCR beta CDR3 regions from RNA transcripts. RT-PCR in the first round (using the HTBI primer set) targeted the TCR CDR3. MiXCR, applied by TCRdb to the multiplex PCR reads, yields one record per CDR3 protein. The table lists under 300,000 distinct CDR3 sequences, 12% to 15% of them singletons. The material sequenced was blood. The source is a woman in her forties or fifties with Graves' hyperthyroidism that later progressed to Graves' ophthalmopathy.

This clonotype showed up many times. The chain combines TRBV2 with TRBJ1-5; maybe TRBD1 (6 bases). The CDR3 spans 15 residues. Trimming left V 6 bases short and J 7 bases short, with 19 bases between. Germline V gene lookup returns CDR1 SNHLY and CDR2 FYNNEI. DNA of the CDR3: TGTGCCAGCAGCGTCAACAGGGTAGGAAGACAGCCCCAGCATTTT. The encoded protein is CASSVNRVGRQPQHF.

This rearrangement joins TRBV29-1 to TRBJ2-5; 10 bases match TRBD1. Germline values: CDR1 SQVTM, CDR2 ANQGSEA. The CDR3 runs to 14 residues. With V trimmed by 5 bases and J by 3 bases, 6 bases remained unmatched. CDR3 loop: CSVQSGTGEETQYF. The DNA of the CDR3 is TGCAGCGTTCAATCCGGGACAGGGGAAGAGACCCAGTACTTC.

This clonotype was recorded once. The J gene is TRBJ2-7, the V gene TRBV12-3 or TRBV12-4; D call uncertain. Trimming removed 3 bases from V and 3 bases from J, with 15 bases in between. The CDR3 spans 15 residues. The CDR3 sequence: CASSFRLVPYYEQYF. CDR3 bases: TGTGCCAGCAGTTTTAGGCTAGTTCCTTACTACGAGCAGTACTTC.

Notes on this clonotype: One base away lies a much larger clone, so this may be a sequencing read error. The chain has TRBV9 and TRBJ1-1; D is uncertain. Trimming left V 2 bases short and J 3 bases short, with 14 bases between. Germline values: CDR1 SGDLS, CDR2 YYNGEE. The CDR3 consists of 15 residues. CDR3 in DNA: TGTGCCAGCAGCGTTCCGCCCACATCCTACACTGAAGCTTTCTTT. Translation gives CASSVPPTSYTEAFF. Based on the CDR3 plus reference TRBV9 and TRBJ1-1, the full variable domain is DSGVTQTPKHLITATGQRVTLRCSPRSGDLSVYWYQQSLDQGLQFLIQYYNGEERAKGNILERFSAQQFPDLHSELNLSSLELGDSALYFCASSVPPTSYTEAFFGQGTRLTVV.

In this sample, this clonotype turned up many times. The chain has TRBV18 and TRBJ1-2, with a weak D call TRBD1 (6 bases). V was trimmed by 3 bases and J by 6 bases, leaving 17 bases between them. This CDR3 contains 15 residues. The germline V gene has CDR1 KGHSH and CDR2 LQKENI. Here the CDR3 reads CASSPRRGPGDGYTF. In nucleotides, the CDR3 is TGTGCCAGCTCACCGCGGAGAGGCCCAGGGGATGGCTACACCTTC.